Described below is a single TCR beta chain sequence and its context. What it binds is not known. With V trimmed by 4 bases and J by 2 bases, 9 bases remained unmatched. Germline lookup yields CDR1 MNHNS and CDR2 SASEGT. CDR3 length: 18 amino acids. The data belong to a study of graft-versus-host responses after intestinal transplantation. In the study overall: Every one of the recipients received anti-thymocyte globulin induction and afterwards took tacrolimus and steroids for around 3 years. The study's findings and limits: Patients who carried graft-donor T cell macrochimerism also had high graft-versus-host to host-versus-graft clonal ratios in their allografts. GvH clones detected in recipient marrow included some appearing first in ileum or blood. Declining HvG levels early post-transplant were linked to peak circulating GvH clone levels.

The assay was immunoSEQ multiplex PCR, and TCRdb's table has in-frame clones only and misses some. Of 20,000 or so clones listed, over 75% are singletons. The clonotype originates from a human patient who received an intestinal transplant, so some T cells may come from the graft donor. The chain links TRBV6-1 to TRBJ2-1; 12 bases are a match to TRBD1. The sequencing here drew on PBMCs, taken 14 days after transplant. The CDR3 here is CASSALPGQGATYNEQFF. The CDR3 DNA follows: TGTGCCAGCAGTGCACTTCCGGGACAGGGGGCAACCTACAATGAGCAGTTCTTC.